The 2 T cell receptor beta chains in this list originate from one sample, sequenced in a study of T cells in Graves' hyperthyroidism and ophthalmopathy. Amplification targeted TCR beta CDR3 regions from RNA transcripts. A set of HTBI primers served as the primers for a first-round RT-PCR of the TCR CDR3. TCRdb re-called the multiplex PCR reads through MiXCR, storing one row per CDR3 protein. Of about 570,000 distinct CDR3 sequences in the sample, around 42% were seen once. Specimen: peripheral blood or thyroid tissue (not recorded which). The origin of the receptors is an adult woman with Graves' disease, either hyperthyroidism or ophthalmopathy (not recorded which).

The chain is built from TRBV10-3 and TRBJ2-5; 11 positions agree with TRBD2. The CDR3 extends over 14 amino acids. The V gene end was trimmed by 8 bases and the J gene end by 5 bases; junction bases not matched to a gene: 7. CDR1 is ENHRY, CDR2 SYGVKD, per germline. The CDR3 DNA reads as TGTGCCATCGTTGGGACTAGCGGTTCCGAGACCCAGTACTTC. Encoded protein: CAIVGTSGSETQYF.

V and J are TRBV29-1 and TRBJ2-5; D is unclear. From germline, CDR1 is SQVTM and CDR2 ANQGSEA. Trimming removed 6 bases from V and 9 bases from J, with 20 bases in between. CDR3 length: 13 residues. CDR3 loop: CSVAMGNTGPQYF. CDR3 coding DNA: TGCAGCGTCGCGATGGGGAATACCGGGCCCCAGTACTTC.